This T cell receptor (beta chain) is from a study of cytomegalovirus exposure and HLA in healthy donors. Study summary: The approximately 700 first-cohort repertoires shared a platform with the 110 or so validation repertoires, as reported in a later analysis.

Using immunoSEQ multiplex PCR, the repertoire was profiled, and TCRdb retains in-frame clones only, with some absent. This table holds 140,000 to 150,000 clones, around 90% found once. This CDR3 region has 14 residues. Germline trimming cut 4 bases from V and 5 bases from J; bases unmatched to any gene: 5. CDR1 SGHRS and CDR2 YFSETQ come from the germline V gene. There are many counts of this clone. The target antigen is unknown. Other nucleotide sequences in the sample specify the same CDR3. Regarding the study as a whole: Within the approximately 130 validation repertoires, first-cohort TCR clusters tended to co-occur, according to a later analysis. Reported results showed that the classifier diagnosed cytomegalovirus status with high specificity and sensitivity.

The material sequenced was PBMCs. This sequence joins TRBV5-1 and TRBJ1-2, with TRBD1 matching 10 bases. The TCR originated in a man between 18 and 35 years old in good health and CMV-seropositive. CDR3 amino acids: CASSGQGVRYGYTF. The CDR3, as DNA: TGCGCCAGCAGCGGACAGGGGGTCCGGTATGGCTACACCTTC.